A selection of T cell receptor beta chains follows, all from one sample in a study of T cell responses to AZD1222 COVID-19 vaccine. Assay: immunoSEQ multiplex PCR; the TCRdb copy retains only in-frame clones and omits some. The table has about 97,000 clones, around 89% seen once. This sample comprised peripheral blood, obtained on day 0 of AZD1222 vaccination. The source of these receptors is an adult in good health. The CDR3 runs from the conserved cysteine through the conserved F or W. A D gene is named only where the DNA matches it firmly. Size is stated for part of the rows, as once, few or many counts, or as a class when the clone is expanded.

clone_size,j_call,d_call,v_call,cdr3_aa,cdr3_nt
NA,TRBJ1-3,TRBD1,TRBV6-4,CASNLGTGEYSGNTIYF,TGTGCCAGCAATCTAGGGACAGGTGAATACTCTGGAAACACCATATATTTT
NA,TRBJ1-2,NA,TRBV18,CASSIQGSGYTF,TGTGCCAGCTCAATACAGGGATCGGGCTACACCTTC
NA,TRBJ1-2,NA,TRBV5-5,CASSSSGSGMLGYTF,TGTGCCAGCAGCTCCTCCGGGTCGGGGATGCTTGGCTACACCTTC
NA,TRBJ1-1,NA,TRBV3-1/TRBV3-2,CASSHTHWEGTEAFF,TGTGCCAGCAGCCACACTCATTGGGAGGGAACTGAAGCTTTCTTT
NA,TRBJ2-7,NA,TRBV28,CASTPRGAGNSYEQYF,TGTGCCAGCACTCCCCGAGGGGCGGGAAACTCCTACGAGCAGTACTTC
few,TRBJ2-2,NA,TRBV12-3/TRBV12-4,CASSNRGSRELFF,TGTGCCAGCAGCAACCGAGGGTCCCGGGAGCTGTTTTTT
NA,TRBJ1-3,TRBD1,TRBV9,CASSPGTGRNTIYF,TGTGCCAGCAGCCCAGGGACAGGAAGAAACACCATATATTTT
NA,TRBJ2-7,NA,TRBV18,CASSPGEAGLYEQYF,TGTGCCAGCTCGCCAGGGGAAGCGGGCCTCTACGAGCAGTACTTC
NA,TRBJ1-1,TRBD1,TRBV19,CASSNLGQGSTEAFF,TGTGCCAGTAGTAACCTAGGACAGGGATCCACTGAAGCTTTCTTT
NA,TRBJ2-1,TRBD2,TRBV5-1,CASSLGAGHSGDEQFF,TGCGCCAGCAGCTTGGGGGCCGGCCACAGCGGGGATGAGCAGTTCTTC
NA,TRBJ1-5,NA,TRBV6-2/TRBV6-3,CASSYSRGGRGPQHF,TGTGCCAGCAGTTACTCCAGGGGAGGGAGAGGGCCCCAGCATTTT
NA,TRBJ2-7,NA,TRBV6-1,CASSEALSQEAYEQYF,TGTGCCAGCAGTGAAGCGCTCAGTCAGGAGGCCTACGAGCAGTACTTC
NA,TRBJ1-5,TRBD1,TRBV28,CASTRTGSGGDQPQHF,TGTGCCAGCACCAGGACAGGGAGCGGGGGAGATCAGCCCCAGCATTTT
NA,TRBJ1-5,NA,TRBV7-2,CASSLAGRDQPQHF,TGTGCCAGCAGCTTAGCTGGGCGGGATCAGCCCCAGCATTTT
NA,TRBJ1-5,NA,TRBV2,CASSLGQPRAGRPQHF,TGTGCCAGCAGTCTCGGACAGCCGCGGGCGGGTCGGCCCCAGCATTTT
few,TRBJ1-6,NA,TRBV5-8,CASTLGQADSPLHF,TGTGCCAGTACTCTCGGGCAGGCTGATTCACCCCTCCACTTT
NA,TRBJ1-3,NA,TRBV5-5,CASSSRGEGGNTIYF,TGTGCCAGCAGCTCCAGAGGGGAGGGCGGAAACACCATATATTTT
NA,TRBJ2-1,TRBD2,TRBV19,CASTPTSGISEQFF,TGTGCCAGTACTCCGACTAGCGGGATTTCTGAGCAGTTCTTC
NA,TRBJ2-1,TRBD2,TRBV5-1,CASNLAGGYNEQFF,TGCGCCAGCAATCTAGCGGGAGGTTACAATGAGCAGTTCTTC